This T cell receptor beta chain was sequenced for a study of T cells in tuberculosis. Overall study context: The T cells targeted glucose monomycolate, a mycobacterial lipid, via CD1B.

Notes on the study in general: Active tuberculosis TCR-alpha repertoires lay closer to GMM-specific TCRs than IGRA-negative controls, suggesting clonal expansion.

Remarks on this clone: What it binds is not known. The germline gene is not matched at one end of the junction; a read error may be the cause.

This CDR3 region has 15 residues. Germline CDR1 reads SGHTA; CDR2 reads FQGNSA. Sequenced by immunoSEQ multiplex PCR; TCRdb stores in-frame clones only, minus some. Of about 25,000 clones listed, around 90% are singletons. The receptor's source is a donor between 10 and 35 years old with latent tuberculosis or without tuberculosis infection. Some clones in this sample may be carry-over from other donors' samples. Sequenced material: PBMCs. The chain employs TRBV7-2 and TRBJ2-7, with D perhaps TRBD2 (6 bases). CDR3 coding DNA: TGTGCCAGCAGCATAGCGACTATGGGAGGATACGAGCAGTACTTC. Encoded protein: CASSIATMGGYEQYF. Combining the CDR3 with reference TRBV7-2 and TRBJ2-7 gives the whole variable domain GAGVSQSPSNKVTEKGKDVELRCDPISGHTALYWYRQSLGQGLEFLIYFQGNSAPDKSGLPSDRFSAERTGGSVSTLTIQRTQQEDSAVYLCASSIATMGGYEQYFGPGTRLTVT.